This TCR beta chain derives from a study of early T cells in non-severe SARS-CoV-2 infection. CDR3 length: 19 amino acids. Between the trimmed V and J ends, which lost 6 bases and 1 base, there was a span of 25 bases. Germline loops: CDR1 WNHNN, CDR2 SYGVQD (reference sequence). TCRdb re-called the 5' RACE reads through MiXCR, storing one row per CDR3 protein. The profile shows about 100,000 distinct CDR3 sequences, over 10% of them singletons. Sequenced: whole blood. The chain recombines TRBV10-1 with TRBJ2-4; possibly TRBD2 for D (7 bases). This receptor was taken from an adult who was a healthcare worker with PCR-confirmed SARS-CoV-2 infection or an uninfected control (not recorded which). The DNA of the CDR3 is TGCGCCAGCAGCAAGGGGGGGGCGTTAGGAGGCTCGGCCAAAAACATTCAGTACTTC. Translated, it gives CASSKGGALGGSAKNIQYF.